A selection of T cell receptor beta chains follows, all from one sample in a study of CD8 T cells in ankylosing spondylitis. TCRdb independently ran MiXCR on the 5' RACE reads; one entry per CDR3 protein. The sample shows about 340,000 distinct CDR3 sequences, 14% to 15% of them seen only once. The specimen sequenced was blood, either unsorted or a sorted T cell fraction (not recorded which). The receptors shown here come from a male donor with ankylosing spondylitis or in good health (not recorded which). Each CDR3 is given with its conserved first and last residue. A D gene is named only where the DNA matches it firmly. The size entry is marked missing in some rows and otherwise reads once, few, many or a size class.

size,V,J,D,DNA,CDR3
few,TRBV20-1,TRBJ2-7,TRBD2,TGCAGTGCTAGACCTCGAGCGGGAGAAAGCTACGAGCAGTACTTC,CSARPRAGESYEQYF
.,TRBV12-5,TRBJ2-2,TRBD2,TGTGCTAGTGGTTCACTAGCGGGTGGGAACACCGGGGAGCTGTTTTTT,CASGSLAGGNTGELFF
.,TRBV27,TRBJ1-1,TRBD1,TGTGCCAGCACTCCCTGGGACAGCACTGAAGCTTTCTTT,CASTPWDSTEAFF
few,TRBV6-5,TRBJ2-5,TRBD2,TGTGCCAGCAGTTACTCGACTAGCGGGGTGGAAGAGACCCAGTACTTC,CASSYSTSGVEETQYF
.,TRBV4-1,TRBJ2-4,.,TGCGCCAGCAGCCAAGGAATGCGTCAGTACTTC,CASSQGMRQYF
few,TRBV3-1,TRBJ1-3,TRBD1,TGTGCCAGCAGCCAAGAAAAGGGGGCGAAGGGAAACACCATATATTTT,CASSQEKGAKGNTIYF
.,TRBV4-2,TRBJ2-5,.,TGTGCCAGCAGCCAAGATCACGTAGGGCCCCAAGAGACCCAGTACTTC,CASSQDHVGPQETQYF
many,TRBV6-5,TRBJ2-2,.,TGTGCCAGCAGTTACGGGACCCTGGTCCCCGGGGAGCTGTTTTTT,CASSYGTLVPGELFF
.,TRBV29-1,TRBJ1-1,TRBD1,TGCAGCGTTGTAAGGGGGCTGGTGGGCACTGAAGCTTTCTTT,CSVVRGLVGTEAFF
.,TRBV4-1,TRBJ2-5,TRBD1,TGCGCCAGCAGCCAAGGGGACAGGTTCGCGGAGGAGACCCAGTACTTC,CASSQGDRFAEETQYF
.,TRBV19,TRBJ2-2,.,TGTGCCAGTAAGTCAGACGGCTCGAACACCGGGGAGCTGTTTTTT,CASKSDGSNTGELFF
few,TRBV29-1,TRBJ2-7,TRBD2,TGCAGCGGGGGCGGGGGGACCTACGAGCAGTACTTC,CSGGGGTYEQYF
many,TRBV29-1,TRBJ1-4,.,TGCAGCGTTAGGCCGGCCGGTAATGAAAAACTGTTTTTT,CSVRPAGNEKLFF
.,TRBV5-1,TRBJ1-2,TRBD1,TGCGCCAGCAGCTTGGAGACAGGGGAGGAAGGCTACACCTTC,CASSLETGEEGYTF
.,TRBV14,TRBJ1-2,.,TGTGCCAGCAGCCAAGATCTTGACGGTCGAAACTATGGCTACACCTTC,CASSQDLDGRNYGYTF
many,TRBV5-1,TRBJ2-3,TRBD1,TGCGCCAGCAGCTTGCAGGGACAGGACACAGATACGCAGTATTTT,CASSLQGQDTDTQYF
few,TRBV15,TRBJ1-5,TRBD1,TGTGCCACTGGACAGGATAATCAGCCCCAGCATTTT,CATGQDNQPQHF
many,TRBV5-1,TRBJ1-1,.,TGCGCCAGCAGCTCCGGGCGGTTGGCAGGTGGAACTGAAGCTTTCTTT,CASSSGRLAGGTEAFF
few,TRBV5-5,TRBJ2-6,TRBD1,TGTGCCAGCAGCCAGACAGGGGGACCCTCTGGGGCCAACGTCCTGACTTTC,CASSQTGGPSGANVLTF
.,TRBV10-2,TRBJ1-2,.,TGCGCCAGCAGTGAGCTTGACCCCAGGGGAAAACTCGGCGGCTACACCTTC,CASSELDPRGKLGGYTF
few,TRBV10-3,TRBJ2-2,TRBD2,TGTGCCATCAGTGGTCTTGGTGGGACTAGCGCGAACACCGGGGAGCTGTTTTTT,CAISGLGGTSANTGELFF
many,TRBV5-1,TRBJ1-2,TRBD1,TGCGCCAGCTCGACAGGGGGGAACTATGGCTACACCTTC,CASSTGGNYGYTF
.,TRBV20-1,TRBJ2-5,.,TGCAGTGCTCTGGGGGGGCGGGGAGAGACCCAGTACTTC,CSALGGRGETQYF
few,TRBV10-3,TRBJ2-7,TRBD1,TGTGCCATCAGGGACCGGGACAGGGGGACCTACGAGCAGTACTTC,CAIRDRDRGTYEQYF
few,TRBV12-3/TRBV12-4,TRBJ2-7,TRBD1,TGTGCCAGCAGCAAATCCGGGACAGCCTACGAGCAGTACTTC,CASSKSGTAYEQYF
.,TRBV10-3,TRBJ2-3,TRBD1,TGTGCCATCAGTGGCCAGACAGGGATGGCAGATACGCAGTATTTT,CAISGQTGMADTQYF
few,TRBV29-1,TRBJ1-5,TRBD1,TGCAGCGCAGGACAGGGGATGGAGCCCCAGCATTTT,CSAGQGMEPQHF
.,TRBV4-1,TRBJ2-3,TRBD2,TGCGCCAGCAGCCAAGCGGTTTTAGCGGGGAATTCAGATACGCAGTATTTT,CASSQAVLAGNSDTQYF
few,TRBV7-2,TRBJ1-1,TRBD1,TGTGCCAGCAGCTTAGGGGACAGGGGAGGGGGTAGCACTGAAGCTTTCTTT,CASSLGDRGGGSTEAFF
few,TRBV20-1,TRBJ2-5,.,TGCAGTGCTATTCGGGAGACCCAGTACTTC,CSAIRETQYF
.,TRBV9,TRBJ1-1,.,TGTGCCAGCAGCGTAGTGGGGGGCATCACTGAAGCTTTCTTT,CASSVVGGITEAFF
few,TRBV7-2,TRBJ1-2,.,TGTGCCAGCAGCTTAGGCTCAGGGAACTATGGCTACACCTTC,CASSLGSGNYGYTF
many,TRBV7-9,TRBJ2-3,.,TGTGCCAGCAGCTTAGGGAGCGGGGATACGCAGTATTTT,CASSLGSGDTQYF
.,TRBV20-1,TRBJ2-1,.,TGCAGTGCCGCTACAGGGTCCGATGAGCAGTTCTTC,CSAATGSDEQFF
.,TRBV15,TRBJ2-4,.,TGTGCCACCAGCAGATCCCCGGGACAAAACAACATTCAGTACTTC,CATSRSPGQNNIQYF
.,TRBV29-1,TRBJ1-2,.,TGCAGCGTCCTAGCAGGCGGAGGCTACACCTTC,CSVLAGGGYTF